One and the same sample provided the 14 T cell receptor beta chains below, sequenced in a study of PD-1 blockade in mismatch repair-deficient tumors. Assay: immunoSEQ multiplex PCR; the TCRdb copy retains only in-frame clones and omits some. The sample shows over 60,000 clones, 88% of them seen only once. Sequencing used peripheral blood, obtained 52 weeks after starting pembrolizumab. These receptors all come from an adult with mismatch repair-deficient cancer.

This chain links TRBV2 with TRBJ2-1; the match to TRBD2 covers 8 bases. Trimming took 4 bases from V and 8 from J; bases not matched to a gene: 16. This CDR3 has 17 residues. Germline V gives CDR1 SNHLY, CDR2 FYNNEI. The CDR3, as DNA: TGTGCCAGCAGTGCCTCCCCGGGACTAGGATCGGGCGATGAGCAGTTCTTC. Its translation: CASSASPGLGSGDEQFF.

The CDR3 reads CASSANLAGDHNEQFF. The CDR3 bases are TGTGCCAGCAGCGCCAATCTAGCGGGGGACCACAATGAGCAGTTCTTC. The chain links TRBV9 to TRBJ2-1; TRBD2 matches 10 bases. Germline V gene sequence: CDR1 SGDLS, CDR2 YYNGEE. The CDR3 consists of 16 residues. Unmatched junction bases numbered 8, after V lost 3 bases and J lost 5 bases.

The gene calls are TRBV28 and TRBJ2-5; D is possibly TRBD2 (7 bases). Germline-derived CDR1 and CDR2 are MDHEN and SYDVKM. This CDR3 has 12 residues. Trimming stripped 6 bases from V and 7 bases from J, with 12 bases between. Written as DNA, the CDR3 is TGTGCCAGCAGCGGGGGGCCACGGACCCAGTACTTC. This gives the protein CASSGGPRTQYF.

This sequence joins TRBV29-1 and TRBJ2-7; no clear D. The germline gives CDR1 SQVTM, CDR2 ANQGSEA. V shed 0 bases and J shed 4 bases, with 4 bases lying between them. The CDR3 is 11 residues long. The CDR3 protein is CSVEEGYEQYF. CDR3 coding DNA: TGCAGCGTTGAAGAGGGTTACGAGCAGTACTTC.

The genes are TRBV6-5 and TRBJ2-1; a weak D match, TRBD1 (6 bases). CDR1 is MNHEY, CDR2 SVGAGI, per germline. CDR3 length: 14 residues. Trimming removed 3 bases from V and 5 bases from J, with 11 bases in between. In DNA form, the CDR3 reads TGTGCCAGCAGTTATACCACAGGGAACAATGAGCAGTTCTTC. As protein: CASSYTTGNNEQFF.

The chain combines TRBV6-5 with TRBJ2-1, with D hard to call. Germline V gives CDR1 MNHEY, CDR2 SVGAGI. CDR3 length: 15 residues. V was pared by 0 bases and J by 7 bases, with 13 bases between. This CDR3 reads CASSYSKFWGNEQFF. CDR3 DNA sequence: TGTGCCAGCAGTTACTCGAAGTTTTGGGGTAATGAGCAGTTCTTC.

This chain's CDR3 is CASSPSTSGVNEQYF. The CDR3 region has the DNA TGTGCCAGCTCACCATCGACTAGCGGGGTAAACGAGCAGTACTTC. This chain links TRBV18 with TRBJ2-7; 11 bases agree with TRBD2. The CDR3 totals 15 residues. J was trimmed by 5 bases and V by 2 bases; bases with no gene match: 5. Germline assignment: CDR1 KGHSH and CDR2 LQKENI.

The chain combines TRBV4-1 with TRBJ2-2; 9 nucleotides align to TRBD2. The ends lost 0 bases at V and 6 bases at J; junction bases unmatched: 2. Per the germline V gene, CDR1 is MGHRA and CDR2 is YSYEKL. This CDR3 is built from 15 residues. In DNA form, the CDR3 reads TGCGCCAGCAGCCAAGATGGGACTAGCTCCGGGGAGCTGTTTTTT. Translation gives CASSQDGTSSGELFF.

V is TRBV7-6 and J is TRBJ2-5; 7 bases are a match to TRBD2. V was clipped by 5 bases and J by 1 base; unmatched bases: 13. There are 17 residues in the CDR3. The V gene's germline CDR1 is SGHVS and CDR2 FNYEAQ. The CDR3 coding sequence is TGTGCCAGCAGCGAATCCCGATTAGCGGGCCTCCAAGAGACCCAGTACTTC. Translation gives CASSESRLAGLQETQYF.

The rearrangement uses TRBV13 and TRBJ1-3; D perhaps matches TRBD1 (6 bases). The V gene's germline CDR1 is PRHDT and CDR2 FYEKMQ (reference sequence). V lost 5 bases, J lost 2 bases, and 13 bases lay in between. This CDR3 contains 15 residues. CDR3 in amino acids: CASSRIRGTGNTIYF. In DNA, the CDR3 is TGTGCCAGCAGCCGTATCAGGGGAACTGGAAACACCATATATTTT.

J is TRBJ2-6 and V is TRBV25-1; the D gene is possibly TRBD1 (5 bases). CDR1 is MGHDK, CDR2 SYGVNS, per germline. The germline V and J ends were trimmed by 6 bases and 0 bases, with 15 bases remaining between them. The CDR3 has 17 amino acids. CDR3 nucleotides: TGTGCCAGCAGCTCTCGAGGACAACCCTCTGGGGCCAACGTCCTGACTTTC. Amino acids: CASSSRGQPSGANVLTF.

The rearrangement links TRBV5-4 to TRBJ2-5; D could derive from TRBD1 or TRBD2 (5 bases each). There are 16 residues in the CDR3. Trimming shortened V by 4 bases and J by 0 bases, and 16 bases separated the two germline ends. From germline, CDR1 is SGHNT and CDR2 YYREEE (reference sequence). For the CDR3, the DNA is TGTGCCAGCAGCATCTACAGGACGGGGAACCAAGAGACCCAGTACTTC. As protein: CASSIYRTGNQETQYF. Full variable domain (outside the CDR3, taken from reference TRBV5-4 and TRBJ2-5): ETGVTQSPTHLIKTRGQQVTLRCSSQSGHNTVSWYQQALGQGPQFIFQYYREEENGRGNFPPRFSGLQFPNYSSELNVNALELDDSALYLCASSIYRTGNQETQYFGPGTRLLVL.

The chain combines TRBV27 with TRBJ2-7; no clear D. The CDR3 totals 14 residues. Trimming removed 0 bases at V and 0 bases at J, with 6 bases between. The germline CDR1 and CDR2 sequences are MNHEY and SMNVEV (reference sequence). This CDR3 reads CASSLSVLSYEQYF. The DNA of the CDR3 is TGTGCCAGCAGTTTATCAGTGCTCTCCTACGAGCAGTACTTC.

This sequence joins TRBV7-2 and TRBJ1-5; a possible D gene is TRBD1 (6 bases). This CDR3 contains 17 residues. Germline V gene sequence: CDR1 SGHTA, CDR2 FQGNSA. The V end was cut by 2 bases, the J end by 7 bases, with 21 bases between. Written as DNA, the CDR3 is TGTGCCAGCAGCTTAAGGCCGACAGGCCTGGGTGGACAGCCCCAGCATTTT. Its protein is CASSLRPTGLGGQPQHF.